This T cell receptor (beta chain) comes out of a study of molecular identifiers for immune sequencing clone quantification. This clonotype has more than one count but fewer than ten. TCRdb reprocessed the PCR reads via MiXCR and lists one record per CDR3 protein. The sample lists fewer than 350,000 distinct CDR3 sequences, 24% occurring once. The V gene's germline CDR1 is SGHNT and CDR2 YYREEE (reference sequence). V lost 2 bases and J 1 base, leaving 13 bases between the germline ends. The CDR3 extends over 16 amino acids. The sequenced sample was naive CD8+ T cells from blood, with Jurkat cell RNA spiked in. Subset defined: FACS-sorted CD8+CD4-CCR7+CD45RA+ naive T cells. The chain joins TRBV5-4 to TRBJ2-1; D gene unclear. The source of this sequence is a human donor in good health. Some libraries in this study had Jurkat cell RNA spiked in. In DNA form, the CDR3 reads TGTGCCAGCAGCTTCGACGGGCCGAATTCCTACAATGAGCAGTTCTTC. It translates to CASSFDGPNSYNEQFF.